The present TCR beta chain was sequenced within a study of cytomegalovirus exposure and HLA in healthy donors. Study-wide results and caveats: Relative to the approximately 660-donor mean, N-insertions were reportedly fewer in an Asian-associated ancestry cluster in a later analysis.

The CDR3 loop spans 14 amino acids. Germline CDR1 is MNHEY and CDR2 is SVGAGI. V lost 8 bases and J 4 bases, leaving 17 bases between the germline ends. The PCR employed 60 Vbeta primers together with 13 Jbeta primers. The method was immunoSEQ multiplex PCR; TCRdb's version includes in-frame clones alone and lacks a portion of them. The data contain about 120,000 clones, around 68% of them singletons. To note about this clone: The antigen is not known.

This receptor was identified in a woman between 40 and 55 years old in good health and CMV-seropositive. Sequencing input: PBMCs. This chain links TRBV6-5 with TRBJ1-2; no clear D gene. Here the CDR3 DNA reads TGTGCCAGCCTGCAATACCCGGGTTTCTATGGCTACACCTTC. Translation: CASLQYPGFYGYTF.